This T cell receptor beta chain was sequenced for a study of T-cell reconstitution after alpha-beta-depleted transplantation in children. As concerns this clonotype: Its antigen is currently unknown.

A TCRbeta library incorporating unique molecular identifiers was prepared. Each CDR3 protein gets one entry after TCRdb re-called the PCR reads with MiXCR. Among 300,000 to 350,000 distinct CDR3 sequences listed, about a sixth were seen once. General study points: About two months after transplant, alpha-beta T cells reportedly came from several hundred expanded graft clones. Day-60 TCRbeta diversity that was high in some patients was derived from surviving recipient T cells and thymic progenitors. Among T cells one year after transplant, newly produced cells accounted for most counts and diversity.

V was cut by 1 base and J by 0 bases, with 35 bases left in between. Germline CDR1 MNHEY, CDR2 SVGEGT. The CDR3 has 24 amino acids. The chain carries TRBV6-2 or TRBV6-3 and TRBJ2-3; D possibly corresponds to TRBD2 (5 bases). The specimen comprised PBMCs, mostly from graft donor cells, sampled 360 days after TCRalphabeta/CD19-depleted stem cell transplant. The sequence came from a male patient between 2 and 10 years old who had a stem cell transplant for acute lymphoblastic leukemia, so the T cells may come from the graft donor. CDR3 DNA: TGTGCCAGCAGTTACTTCTCCTCCCGCTCCACAGTGGGGAGCGGCACTATTAGCACAGATACGCAGTATTTT. Translated: CASSYFSSRSTVGSGTISTDTQYF.